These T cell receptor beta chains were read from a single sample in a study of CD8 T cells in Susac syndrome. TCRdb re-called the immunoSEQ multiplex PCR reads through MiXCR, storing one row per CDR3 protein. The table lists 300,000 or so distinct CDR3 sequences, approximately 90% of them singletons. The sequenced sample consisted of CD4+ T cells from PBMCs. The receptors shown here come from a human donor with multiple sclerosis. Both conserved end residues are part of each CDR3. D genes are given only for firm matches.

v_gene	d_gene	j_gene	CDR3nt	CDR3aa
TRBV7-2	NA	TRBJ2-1	TGTGCCAGCAGACCGCCGGGGATCTCCTACAATGAGCAGTTCTTC	CASRPPGISYNEQFF
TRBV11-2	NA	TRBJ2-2	TGTGCCAGCAGCTTGCTAAGCGGGCCCCCGAACACCGGGGAGCTGTTTTTT	CASSLLSGPPNTGELFF
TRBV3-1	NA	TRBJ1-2	TGTGCCAGCAGCCAGTTAACAGGCCGGGGCTACACCTTC	CASSQLTGRGYTF
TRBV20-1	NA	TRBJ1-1	TGCAGTGGAAGGGAAAACACTGAAGCTTTCTTT	CSGRENTEAFF
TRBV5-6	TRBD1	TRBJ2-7	TGTGCCAGCAGCTTCGGACAGGTAGGGGGATACGAGCAGTACTTC	CASSFGQVGGYEQYF
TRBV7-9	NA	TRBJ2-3	TGTGCCAGCAGCTTAACAGGAGACACAGATACGCAGTATTTT	CASSLTGDTDTQYF
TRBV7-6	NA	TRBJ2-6	TGTGCCAGCAGCTCCGGACAGCTTGGGGCCAACGTCCTGACTTTC	CASSSGQLGANVLTF
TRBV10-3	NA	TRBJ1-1	TGTGCCATCAACTCGGGGAGGGATGAAGCTTTCTTT	CAINSGRDEAFF
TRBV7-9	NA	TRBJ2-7	TGTGCCAGCAGCTTAGGGACAGCAACCTACGAGCAGTACTTC	CASSLGTATYEQYF
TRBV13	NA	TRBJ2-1	TGTGCCAGCAGCTGGAACAAGGGTGGTAATGAGCAGTTCTTC	CASSWNKGGNEQFF